These 14 T cell receptor beta chains came from one sample sequenced in a study of a mutant IDH1 vaccine in newly diagnosed glioma. No antigens are known for them. TCRdb's table, derived via immunoSEQ multiplex PCR, lists solely in-frame clones and lacks some. The profile shows just over 60,000 clones, 75% to 90% of them singletons. This sample's time point: week 47, end of study. Alongside topical imiquimod, each dose of vaccine comprised 300 ug of mutant IDH1 20-mer peptide. The sample consisted of PBMCs, taken from a glioma patient whose treatment included an IDH1 peptide vaccine. The receptor set was obtained from a man aged 30-40 years with glioma.

This chain uses TRBV10-1 with TRBJ2-5; 7 nucleotides align to TRBD2. CDR1 and CDR2 from the germline V gene are WNHNN and SYGVQD (reference sequence). The CDR3 consists of 16 residues. With 3 bases clipped from V and 2 bases from J, the junction kept 9 bases outside the gene matches. The CDR3 region has the DNA TGCGCCAGCAGTGATGGATCAGCGGGGATTCAAGAGACCCAGTACTTC. This translates into CASSDGSAGIQETQYF.

This chain links TRBV6-1 with TRBJ1-5; 7 positions match TRBD1. Trimming cost V 7 bases and J 0 bases; bases outside gene matches: 3. This CDR3 contains 14 residues. Germline assignment: CDR1 MNHNS and CDR2 SASEGT. The chain's CDR3 is CASTRDSSNQPQHF. In DNA, the CDR3 is TGTGCCAGCACCCGGGACAGTAGCAATCAGCCCCAGCATTTT.

The rearrangement joins TRBV11-2 to TRBJ1-2, with TRBD1 identical over 9 bases. CDR3 length: 16 residues. Trimming at V came to 1 base and at J to 4 bases, leaving 7 bases not matched to a gene. Germline-derived CDR1 and CDR2 are SGHAT and FQNNGV. CDR3 bases: TGTGCCAGCAGCTTAGGTAGACAGGGGGACGGCTATGGCTACACCTTC. Protein sequence: CASSLGRQGDGYGYTF.

The rearrangement joins TRBV19 to TRBJ2-3; TRBD2 matches 11 bases. The germline V gene has CDR1 LNHDA and CDR2 SQIVND (reference sequence). The junction had 1 base not matched to a gene; V was cut back by 6 bases and J by 2 bases. CDR3 length equals 14 residues. The CDR3, as DNA: TGTGCCAGTAGGACTAGCGGGAACACAGATACGCAGTATTTT. Translation: CASRTSGNTDTQYF.

This chain joins TRBV2 and TRBJ2-5; possible D gene TRBD2, 5 bases. Germline V gives CDR1 SNHLY, CDR2 FYNNEI. V was trimmed by 4 bases and J by 2 bases, leaving 20 bases between them. The CDR3 length is 17 residues. The CDR3 reads CASSVPPGKHSQETQYF. CDR3 DNA: TGTGCCAGCAGTGTCCCTCCCGGGAAGCATTCTCAAGAGACCCAGTACTTC.

The chain joins TRBV5-4 to TRBJ1-6; D is undetermined. Trimming shortened V by 1 base and J by 8 bases, and 10 bases separated the two germline ends. From germline, CDR1 is SGHNT and CDR2 YYREEE (reference sequence). This CDR3 has 14 amino acids. The CDR3 DNA is TGTGCCAGCAGCTTGTGGGGAAGGGATTCACCCCTCCACTTT. The encoded protein is CASSLWGRDSPLHF. Combining the CDR3 with reference TRBV5-4 and TRBJ1-6 gives the whole variable domain ETGVTQSPTHLIKTRGQQVTLRCSSQSGHNTVSWYQQALGQGPQFIFQYYREEENGRGNFPPRFSGLQFPNYSSELNVNALELDDSALYLCASSLWGRDSPLHFGNGTRLTVT.

This chain connects TRBV6-5 to TRBJ2-5; D remains ambiguous. The J call could be wrong; TRBJ2-7 is a better fit for the DNA end. Germline V gene lookup returns CDR1 MNHEY and CDR2 SVGAGI. The CDR3 is 14 amino acids. For the CDR3, the DNA is TGTGCCAGCAGTTACTCGGGCAAGACCTACGAGCAGTACTTC. Its translation: CASSYSGKTYEQYF.

This rearrangement joins TRBV7-8 to TRBJ1-2; the D is unclear. The germline V gene encodes CDR1 SGHVS and CDR2 FQNEAQ. V lost 5 bases and J 7 bases, leaving 17 bases between the germline ends. The CDR3 has 14 residues. CDR3 nucleotides: TGTGCCAGCAGCCTCGCCGGGCAGGCGAGTGGCTACACCTTC. This codes for CASSLAGQASGYTF.

V is TRBV7-8 and J is TRBJ2-5; D is undetermined. Germline values: CDR1 SGHVS, CDR2 FQNEAQ. V gave up 1 base and J gave up 1 base, with 13 bases separating them. CDR3 length: 16 residues. The CDR3 reads CASSLGPGQTQETQYF. The CDR3 nucleotides are TGTGCCAGCAGCTTAGGCCCCGGGCAGACCCAAGAGACCCAGTACTTC.

In this sample, this clone turned up a few times. V usage is TRBV9 and J usage is TRBJ2-1; TRBD1 matches 7 bases. The ends lost 1 base at V and 1 base at J; junction bases unmatched: 5. CDR1 is SGDLS, CDR2 YYNGEE, per germline. The CDR3 sequence is 16 residues long. As DNA, the CDR3 is TGTGCCAGCAGCGTACAGACAGGGCGGTCCTACAATGAGCAGTTCTTC. As protein: CASSVQTGRSYNEQFF.

The chain links TRBV10-2 to TRBJ2-5; possible D gene TRBD1, 5 bases. CDR3 size: 14 residues. The germline CDR1 and CDR2 sequences are WSHSY and SAAADI. V was cut by 8 bases and J by 2 bases, with 15 bases left in between. The CDR3 here is CASGPLWTQETQYF. The CDR3 DNA follows: TGCGCCAGCGGACCTCTATGGACACAAGAGACCCAGTACTTC.

The chain carries TRBV21-1 and TRBJ1-5. TRBV21-1 is reported as a pseudogene. This CDR3 contains 15 residues. The CDR3 sequence is CASSKKPGSNQPQHF. The CDR3 bases are TGTGCCAGCAGCAAAAAGCCTGGTAGCAATCAGCCCCAGCATTTT.

The chain combines TRBV19 with TRBJ1-1; a possible D gene is TRBD1 (6 bases). This CDR3 is 16 amino acids long. CDR1 and CDR2 from the germline V gene are LNHDA and SQIVND (reference sequence). V was cut by 6 bases and J by 0 bases, with 17 bases left in between. DNA for the CDR3: TGTGCCAGTAGCTCCCTTGGACAGAGAATGAACACTGAAGCTTTCTTT. Translating gives CASSSLGQRMNTEAFF.

Worth noting for this clone: Germline and junction disagree at one end, which may indicate a read error. The chain has TRBV4-2 and TRBJ2-2; 9 bases are a match to TRBD2. Per the germline V gene, CDR1 is LGHNA and CDR2 is YNFKEQ. The CDR3 totals 18 residues. The CDR3 is CASSQDGAGGPNTRELFF. CDR3 bases: TGTGCCAGCAGCCAAGATGGGGCGGGGGGGCCTAACACCAGGGAGCTGTTTTTT.